This passage covers 13 T cell receptor beta chains from one sample sequenced in a study of blood T cell repertoires in COVID-19. The assay was immunoSEQ multiplex PCR, and TCRdb's table has in-frame clones only and misses some. The sample lists 360,000 or so clones, around 87% occurring once. Sequencing used peripheral blood. Receptor source: a man between 18 and 35 years old with active or convalescent COVID-19.

The rearrangement links TRBV29-1 to TRBJ2-1; D perhaps matches TRBD2 (5 bases). CDR1 and CDR2 (germline): SQVTM, ANQGSEA. The CDR3 consists of 13 residues. V was trimmed by 8 bases and J by 5 bases, leaving 16 bases between them. In DNA, the CDR3 is TGCAGCTATCCCGACGACGGGGACAATGAGCAGTTCTTC. Protein: CSYPDDGDNEQFF.

The V and J genes are TRBV27 and TRBJ1-1; D is unclear. Germline V CDR1 and CDR2: MNHEY, SMNVEV (reference sequence). The CDR3 totals 15 residues. Trimming cost V 5 bases and J 0 bases, with 13 bases left between them. CDR3 sequence reads: CASSLRLGVNTEAFF. CDR3 bases: TGTGCCAGCAGTCTAAGGCTAGGCGTGAACACTGAAGCTTTCTTT.

In DNA form, the CDR3 reads TGTGCCAGCAGTTACGCGGACAGGCTTAACTATGGCTACACCTTC. Protein sequence: CASSYADRLNYGYTF. The chain couples TRBV6-5 to TRBJ1-2, with 7 bases lining up with TRBD1. The CDR3 totals 15 residues. Germline V gene sequence: CDR1 MNHEY, CDR2 SVGAGI. The trim removed 2 bases at V and 1 base at J, leaving 4 bases unmatched.

This clone was recorded only once. The CDR3 DNA reads as TGTGCCAGTAGTATAGCCCCGACAGGCCGCTCACCCCTCCACTTT. Protein: CASSIAPTGRSPLHF. This sequence joins TRBV19 and TRBJ1-6; weak D call: TRBD1 (6 bases). The CDR3 consists of 15 residues. V lost 1 base and J lost 10, with 14 bases in between. CDR1 LNHDA and CDR2 SQIVND come from the germline V gene (reference sequence).

The rearrangement links TRBV29-1 to TRBJ2-3; maybe TRBD2 (5 bases). Germline assignment: CDR1 SQVTM and CDR2 ANQGSEA. V dropped 1 base and J dropped 0 bases, with 8 bases sitting between them. This CDR3 has 14 amino acids. CDR3 loop: CSVEGESSTDTQYF. The CDR3 region has the DNA TGCAGCGTTGAAGGGGAGTCTAGCACAGATACGCAGTATTTT.

The gene calls are TRBV11-2 and TRBJ2-7, with 7 bases matching TRBD1. J lost 3 bases, V lost 4 bases, and 9 bases had no gene match. Germline V CDR1 and CDR2: SGHAT, FQNNGV. The CDR3 totals 15 residues. The CDR3 coding sequence is TGTGCCAGCAGCTCCTACCGGGACAGAGACTACGAGCAGTACTTC. Translation: CASSSYRDRDYEQYF.

The V gene is TRBV7-9, the J gene TRBJ1-4; D call uncertain. The CDR3 extends over 12 amino acids. V dropped 5 bases and J dropped 5 bases, with 6 bases sitting between them. Germline CDR1 SEHNR, CDR2 FQNEAQ (reference sequence). The CDR3 sequence is CASSKRNEKLFF. As DNA, the CDR3 is TGTGCCAGCAGCAAACGGAATGAAAAACTGTTTTTT.

Remarks on this clone: The same CDR3 arises from other DNA sequences in this sample as well. The chain is built from TRBV4-3 and TRBJ2-1; 7 positions match TRBD2. This CDR3 has 16 amino acids. The V gene's germline CDR1 is LGHNA and CDR2 YSLEER. The V gene end was trimmed by 1 base and the J gene end by 0 bases; junction bases not matched to a gene: 3. CDR3 sequence (DNA): TGCGCCAGCAGCCAAGTAGCGGGCAGCTCCTACAATGAGCAGTTCTTC. It yields the protein CASSQVAGSSYNEQFF.

The gene calls are TRBV27 and TRBJ1-2, with D tentatively TRBD1 (6 bases). The germline V and J ends were trimmed by 7 bases and 4 bases, with 16 bases remaining between them. CDR3 length: 14 residues. Per germline, CDR1 MNHEY and CDR2 SMNVEV (reference sequence). CDR3 in DNA: TGTGCCAGCAAACCCTCCGGGACAAGCTATGGCTACACCTTC. It translates to CASKPSGTSYGYTF.

This chain uses TRBV19 with TRBJ2-1; 7 positions match TRBD1. This CDR3 contains 15 residues. The V gene's germline CDR1 is LNHDA and CDR2 SQIVND (reference sequence). V was clipped by 3 bases and J by 4 bases; unmatched bases: 6. CDR3 DNA: TGTGCCAGTAGTATGTCCGGGACAGAATACAATGAGCAGTTCTTC. Translation: CASSMSGTEYNEQFF.

This chain links TRBV11-2 with TRBJ2-7; TRBD1 matches at 9 bases. CDR3 length: 15 amino acids. Germline CDR1 SGHAT, CDR2 FQNNGV. V shed 4 bases and J 1 base; nucleotides not matched to a gene: 5. The CDR3 DNA reads TGTGCCAGCAGCTGGATCGGGACAGGGTCCTACGAGCAGTACTTC. Translating gives CASSWIGTGSYEQYF.

The chain recombines TRBV6-2 or TRBV6-3 with TRBJ2-1; 13 positions agree with TRBD2. This CDR3 contains 17 residues. Germline CDR1 reads MNHEY; CDR2 reads SVGEGT. After removal of 4 bases from V and 6 bases from J, the junction contained 9 bases not matched to a gene. The CDR3 spells CASSFDLGLAGINEQFF. As DNA, the CDR3 is TGTGCCAGCAGTTTTGATTTGGGACTAGCGGGAATCAATGAGCAGTTCTTC.

This sequence joins TRBV6-6 and TRBJ2-5; the D is unclear. Trimming cost V 0 bases and J 1 base, with 6 bases left between them. The CDR3 has 14 amino acids. Germline V gene sequence: CDR1 MNHNY, CDR2 SVGAGI (reference sequence). The CDR3 sequence: CASSYSSVQETQYF. CDR3 DNA sequence: TGTGCCAGCAGTTACTCATCAGTCCAAGAGACCCAGTACTTC.